The clone carrying this T cell receptor beta chain was picked up many times. The data derive from a study of T-cell reconstitution after alpha-beta-depleted transplantation in children. Library preparation (for TCRbeta) was performed with unique molecular identifiers. TCRdb re-analysed the PCR reads in MiXCR, keeping a single row per CDR3 protein. The sample has around 200,000 distinct CDR3 sequences, around 9.9% seen once. This receptor was obtained from a child under two years old with acute myeloid leukemia, due to receive a stem cell transplant. Specimen: PBMCs, collected before TCRalphabeta/CD19-depleted stem cell transplant.

CDR3 protein: CASSSRGRGTEAFF. CDR3 coding DNA: TGTGCCAGCAGTTCCCGGGGCAGGGGAACTGAAGCTTTCTTT. The chain combines TRBV6-2 or TRBV6-3 with TRBJ1-1; the D gene is possibly TRBD1 (6 bases). The ends were cut back, 4 bases at V and 5 bases at J, with 14 bases in the middle. CDR1 is MNHEY and CDR2 is SVGEGT in the germline V gene. CDR3 length equals 14 residues.